This T cell receptor beta chain was obtained from a study of T cells after yellow fever vaccination. Each CDR3 protein gets one entry after TCRdb re-called the 5' RACE reads with MiXCR. The table includes hundreds of thousands of distinct CDR3 sequences, about 17% detected once. Findings and caveats of the study: The study re-detected most primary-vaccination clones after the booster (around 96% CD4, around 89% CD8). A minor fraction of clonotypes spanned both CD4 and CD8 compartments.

This clonotype was seen a few times. Its antigen remains unidentified. V was clipped by 5 bases and J by 4 bases, with 11 bases between them. Germline CDR1 reads MNHEY; CDR2 reads SMNVEV (reference sequence). The CDR3 runs to 13 residues. This TCR derives from a man between 18 and 29 years old who received the YFV17D yellow fever vaccine. Sequencing was performed on PBMCs, taken before the yellow fever booster vaccination. The rearrangement uses TRBV27 and TRBJ1-2; D is undetermined. Here the CDR3 reads CASSRRPRYGYTF. CDR3 coding DNA: TGTGCCAGCAGTCGACGCCCCCGCTATGGCTACACCTTC.